The 20 T cell receptor beta chains listed next were all sequenced from one sample in a study of identifying expanded T cells in peripheral blood. Using immunoSEQ multiplex PCR, the repertoire was profiled, and TCRdb retains in-frame clones only, with some absent. The sample has 85,000 to 95,000 clones, almost 90% seen once. Sequencing was performed on blood. These receptors all come from a person aged 18 to 69 in good health.

This clone was seen only a few times. V is TRBV2 and J is TRBJ2-2, with 13 bases fitting TRBD2. V shed 10 bases, J shed 7 bases, and the junction held 12 bases outside the gene matches. The CDR3 has 16 amino acids. Germline V gene lookup returns CDR1 SNHLY and CDR2 FYNNEI. The CDR3, as DNA: TGTGCCATACTCCCCGGACTAGCGGGAGTTTACGGGGAGCTGTTTTTT. The encoded protein is CAILPGLAGVYGELFF.

V and J are TRBV27 and TRBJ1-5; weak D call: TRBD1 (5 bases). Trimming cost V 3 bases and J 7 bases, with 10 bases left between them. Per germline, CDR1 MNHEY and CDR2 SMNVEV (reference sequence). The CDR3 extends over 13 amino acids. The CDR3 sequence is CASSLRGGQPQHF. For the CDR3, the DNA is TGTGCCAGCAGTTTGAGGGGAGGCCAGCCCCAGCATTTT.

This chain joins TRBV5-6 and TRBJ2-7; 7 bases fit TRBD1. Germline V gives CDR1 SGHDT, CDR2 YYEEEE. This CDR3 spans 16 amino acids. V shed 4 bases, J shed 9 bases, and the junction held 19 bases outside the gene matches. CDR3 loop: CASSPRPGGPSLTQYF. Written as DNA, the CDR3 is TGTGCCAGCAGCCCGCGGCCAGGGGGACCCTCCCTTACGCAGTACTTC.

The V and J genes are TRBV5-1 and TRBJ1-1; 10 bases map to TRBD1. CDR1 and CDR2 (germline): SGHRS, YFSETQ. This CDR3 spans 15 amino acids. V trimming: 4 bases; J trimming: 6 bases; junction bases outside the gene matches: 9. The CDR3 is CASSTRQGAGAEAFF. The CDR3 nucleotides read TGCGCCAGCAGCACGCGACAGGGGGCCGGGGCTGAAGCTTTCTTT.

This chain links TRBV6-5 with TRBJ2-2; D may correspond to TRBD1 or TRBD2 (6 bases each). Germline CDR1 and CDR2: MNHEY and SVGAGI. The CDR3 spans 16 residues. Trimming removed 4 bases from V and 4 bases from J, with 16 bases in between. CDR3 nucleotides: TGTGCCAGCAGTTTCGGGGGCGGGGTCGTCACCGGGGAGCTGTTTTTT. This encodes CASSFGGGVVTGELFF.

The chain uses TRBV9 and TRBJ2-7; 12 positions match TRBD1. This CDR3 contains 14 residues. J lost 7 bases, V lost 4 bases, and 6 bases had no gene match. Germline values: CDR1 SGDLS, CDR2 YYNGEE. The CDR3 loop is CASSPGQGALEQYF. In DNA form, the CDR3 reads TGTGCCAGCAGCCCGGGACAGGGGGCTTTAGAGCAGTACTTC. Supplemented by reference TRBV9 and TRBJ2-7, the full variable domain reads DSGVTQTPKHLITATGQRVTLRCSPRSGDLSVYWYQQSLDQGLQFLIQYYNGEERAKGNILERFSAQQFPDLHSELNLSSLELGDSALYFCASSPGQGALEQYFGPGTRLTVT.

The chain recombines TRBV6-5 with TRBJ1-1; TRBD1 aligns across 7 bases. The length of the CDR3 is 13 residues. V lost 6 bases, J lost 4 bases, and 5 bases stayed unmatched. The germline V gene encodes CDR1 MNHEY and CDR2 SVGAGI. The CDR3 region has the DNA TGTGCCAGCAGCAGGGGGACGAGCACTGAAGCTTTCTTT. Amino acid sequence: CASSRGTSTEAFF.

The CDR3 region has the DNA TGTGCCAGCAGACCCCCTCAAAGGCGCCCCTACGAGCAGTACTTC. Residues: CASRPPQRRPYEQYF. The gene calls are TRBV28 and TRBJ2-7; D gene ambiguous. There are 15 residues in the CDR3. The germline V and J ends were trimmed by 6 bases and 2 bases, with 17 bases remaining between them. CDR1 is MDHEN and CDR2 is SYDVKM in the germline V gene. The entire variable domain, with the rest obtained from reference TRBV28 and TRBJ2-7, is as follows: DVKVTQSSRYLVKRTGEKVFLECVQDMDHENMFWYRQDPGLGLRLIYFSYDVKMKEKGDIPEGYSVSREKKERFSLILESASTNQTSMYLCASRPPQRRPYEQYFGPGTRLTVT.

The sample holds one count of this clone. The chain carries TRBV7-2 and TRBJ2-2; 12 nucleotides agree with TRBD2. V trimming: 5 bases; J trimming: 6 bases; junction bases outside the gene matches: 4. The CDR3 is made up of 15 amino acids. The germline V gene encodes CDR1 SGHTA and CDR2 FQGNSA. In DNA form, the CDR3 reads TGTGCCAGCAGCCTTCTAGCGGGGGGGCCCGGGGAGCTGTTTTTT. Its protein is CASSLLAGGPGELFF.

This chain uses TRBV12-2 with TRBJ2-7; TRBD2 reflects the table's D call only, with no check against the DNA. TRBV12-2 is tagged as a pseudogene. This CDR3 is 16 amino acids long. In DNA, the CDR3 is TGTGCAAGTCGCTCGACTTCGGGACTAGCGGACTACGAGCAGTACTTC. This sequence encodes CASRSTSGLADYEQYF.

The CDR3 DNA sequence: TGTGCCAGCAGTTTCGGCACTGAAGCTTTCTTT. Amino acid sequence: CASSFGTEAFF. The chain uses TRBV6-6 and TRBJ1-1; D gene uncertain. The CDR3 totals 11 residues. Per germline, CDR1 MNHNY and CDR2 SVGAGI (reference sequence). Trimming shortened V by 4 bases and J by 4 bases, and 4 bases separated the two germline ends.

This clone was observed once. The rearrangement uses TRBV27 and TRBJ1-2; tentatively, D is TRBD1 (6 bases). In germline, CDR1 is MNHEY, CDR2 SMNVEV (reference sequence). The CDR3 sequence is 14 residues long. V was shortened by 4 bases and J by 2 bases, with 11 bases between the two germline ends. For the CDR3, the DNA is TGTGCCAGCAGTTCTTCAACAGGGAACTATGGCTACACCTTC. Amino acid sequence: CASSSSTGNYGYTF.

CDR3 region: CASSSQTLAIFNEQFF. The CDR3 region has the DNA TGCGCCAGCAGCTCTCAAACTCTAGCAATCTTCAATGAGCAGTTCTTC. The J gene is TRBJ2-1, the V gene TRBV5-1; tentatively, D is TRBD2 (5 bases). The CDR3 covers 16 residues. Trimming removed 3 bases at V and 6 bases at J, with 19 bases between. Germline CDR1 is SGHRS and CDR2 is YFSETQ.

V gene TRBV4-2 combines with J gene TRBJ2-7; D not certain. Trimming cost V 0 bases and J 6 bases, with 12 bases left between them. CDR3 length: 14 amino acids. The germline V gene encodes CDR1 LGHNA and CDR2 YNFKEQ. In DNA, the CDR3 is TGTGCCAGCAGCCAAGACCTGGAAGTGACCGAGCAGTACTTC. It specifies CASSQDLEVTEQYF.

The table lists this clone with a count of one. The rearrangement uses TRBV5-1 and TRBJ2-3, with D unresolved. The CDR3 runs 12 residues. The germline V and J ends were trimmed by 4 bases and 4 bases, with 7 bases remaining between them. Germline values: CDR1 SGHRS, CDR2 YFSETQ. The DNA of the CDR3 is TGCGCCAGCAGCCCGACATCAGATACGCAGTATTTT. Translation gives CASSPTSDTQYF.

The gene calls are TRBV27 and TRBJ2-1; TRBD2 agrees at 8 bases. After removal of 2 bases from V and 8 bases from J, the junction contained 5 bases not matched to a gene. The CDR3 loop spans 14 amino acids. CDR1 is MNHEY, CDR2 SMNVEV, per germline (reference sequence). The CDR3 is CASSLVTGGDEQFF. The CDR3 region has the DNA TGTGCCAGCAGTTTAGTAACGGGAGGGGATGAGCAGTTCTTC.

The rearrangement links TRBV7-9 to TRBJ2-1; D ambiguous. V was trimmed by 5 bases and J by 4 bases, leaving 6 bases between them. CDR3 length: 12 residues. CDR1 is SEHNR and CDR2 is FQNEAQ in the germline V gene (reference sequence). The CDR3 DNA sequence: TGTGCCAGCAGCCCACAATACAATGAGCAGTTCTTC. Translating it yields CASSPQYNEQFF.

This rearrangement joins TRBV30 to TRBJ2-5; D is perhaps TRBD2 (6 bases). The germline V and J ends were trimmed by 4 bases and 2 bases, with 8 bases remaining between them. The CDR3 spans 12 residues. Per germline, CDR1 GTSNPN and CDR2 SVGIG (reference sequence). The CDR3: CAWNAGQETQYF. The CDR3 DNA reads TGTGCCTGGAACGCGGGGCAAGAGACCCAGTACTTC.

This chain links TRBV10-2 with TRBJ2-1; the match to TRBD1 covers 12 bases. The V gene's germline CDR1 is WSHSY and CDR2 SAAADI. The CDR3 is made up of 19 amino acids. Losses at the gene ends were 4 bases for V and 0 bases for J; bases not matched to a gene: 10. CDR3 in DNA: TGCGCCAGCAGTGGCTGGGACAGGGGGCTGACTAGCTCCTACAATGAGCAGTTCTTC. This codes for CASSGWDRGLTSSYNEQFF.

The V call is TRBV7-9, the J call TRBJ1-2; no firm D call. The CDR3 is made up of 15 amino acids. Germline CDR1 reads SEHNR; CDR2 reads FQNEAQ (reference sequence). Trimming cost V 5 bases and J 2 bases, with 15 bases left between them. CDR3 sequence (DNA): TGTGCCAGCAGCCGAGCCGAGGCAGCCAACTATGGCTACACCTTC. Amino acid sequence: CASSRAEAANYGYTF.